Given below is one T cell receptor beta chain in context. The data belong to a study of blood T cell repertoires in COVID-19. Study summary: COVID-19 samples collected from the United States, Italy and Spain covered acute and convalescent phases. Sources were T cells, B-cell-depleted T cells, or PBMCs; the material itself was cDNA or gDNA.

Per the authors' pipeline: Nucleated cell counts were estimated from reference gene primer amplification. Clones were sequenced by immunoSEQ multiplex PCR, and TCRdb holds only the in-frame ones, with some missing. V and J calls and clone size are copied from that table; D and trimming were computed from the DNA. The data contain 240,000 or so clones, 80% to 90% of them seen just once; the ten biggest clones take up roughly 5.8%. The CDR3 contains 16 residues. J lost 3 bases, V lost 3 bases, and 8 bases had no gene match. In germline, CDR1 is SGDLS, CDR2 YYNGEE. This chain joins TRBV9 and TRBJ2-7, with TRBD2 matching over 11 bases. The clonotype originates from a man in his 60s with acute or convalescent COVID-19. The sample taken for sequencing was peripheral blood. CDR3 DNA: TGTGCCAGCAGCGCCGCTGGGACTAGCGGAATCTACGAGCAGTACTTC. Protein: CASSAAGTSGIYEQYF.